These 3 T cell receptor beta chains originate from one sample sequenced in a study of T cell responses to AZD1222 COVID-19 vaccine. The protocol was immunoSEQ multiplex PCR, while the TCRdb copy is restricted to in-frame clones and leaves out a portion. The sample consists of about 140,000 clones, roughly 89% of them appearing once. The source was peripheral blood, collected on day 0 of AZD1222 vaccination. The source of these receptors is an adult in good health.

The chain has TRBV7-2 and TRBJ1-1; 7 nucleotides agree with TRBD1. Germline CDR1 SGHTA, CDR2 FQGNSA. The CDR3 length is 14 residues. V trimming: 10 bases; J trimming: 0 bases; junction bases outside the gene matches: 8. CDR3 DNA sequence: TGTGCCACACAGGGACAGCCAATGAACACTGAAGCTTTCTTT. This gives the protein CATQGQPMNTEAFF.

The chain carries TRBV27 and TRBJ1-2; TRBD1 is a possible D gene (5 bases). This CDR3 has 19 amino acids. CDR1 and CDR2 from the germline V gene are MNHEY and SMNVEV (reference sequence). V was pared by 1 base and J by 4 bases, with 25 bases between. The CDR3 bases are TGTGCCAGCAGTTTATTCGCCCAGGGCGGGGAGTCCCTAAGCTATGGCTACACCTTC. Encoded protein: CASSLFAQGGESLSYGYTF.

This chain uses TRBV20-1 with TRBJ1-1, with 9 bases matching TRBD1. With 6 bases clipped from V and 10 bases from J, the junction kept 6 bases outside the gene matches. CDR3 length: 11 amino acids. Germline lookup yields CDR1 DFQATT and CDR2 SNEGSKA (reference sequence). The CDR3 is CSARQGVGAFF. The CDR3, as DNA: TGCAGTGCCCGACAGGGGGTAGGAGCTTTCTTT.